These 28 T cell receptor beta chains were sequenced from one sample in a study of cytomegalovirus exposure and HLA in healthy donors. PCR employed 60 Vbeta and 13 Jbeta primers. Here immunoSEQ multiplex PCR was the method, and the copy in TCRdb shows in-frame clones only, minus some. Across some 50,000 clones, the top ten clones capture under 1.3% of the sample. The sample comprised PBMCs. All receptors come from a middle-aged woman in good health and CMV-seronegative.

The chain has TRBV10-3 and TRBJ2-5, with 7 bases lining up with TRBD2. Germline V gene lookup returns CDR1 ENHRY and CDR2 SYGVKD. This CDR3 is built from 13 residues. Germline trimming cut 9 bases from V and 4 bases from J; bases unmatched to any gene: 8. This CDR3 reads CAMSRERGETQYF. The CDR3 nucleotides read TGTGCCATGTCGCGGGAGCGAGGAGAGACCCAGTACTTC.

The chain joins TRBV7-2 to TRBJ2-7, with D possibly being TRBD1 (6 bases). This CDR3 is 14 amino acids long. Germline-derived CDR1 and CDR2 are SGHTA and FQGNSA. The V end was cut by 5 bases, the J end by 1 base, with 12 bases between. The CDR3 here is CASSQIDRSYEQYF. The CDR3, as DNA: TGTGCCAGCAGCCAGATAGACAGGTCCTACGAGCAGTACTTC.

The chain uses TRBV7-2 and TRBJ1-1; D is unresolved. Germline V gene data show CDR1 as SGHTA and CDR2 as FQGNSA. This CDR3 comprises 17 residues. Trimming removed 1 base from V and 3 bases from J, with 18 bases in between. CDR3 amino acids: CASSLDWARLMDTEAFF. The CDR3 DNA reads TGTGCCAGCAGCTTAGATTGGGCCAGGTTGATGGACACTGAAGCTTTCTTT.

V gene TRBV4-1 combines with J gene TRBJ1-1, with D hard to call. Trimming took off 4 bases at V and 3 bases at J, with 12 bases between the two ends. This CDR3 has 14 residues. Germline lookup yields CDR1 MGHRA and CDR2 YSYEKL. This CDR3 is CASSRTPGDTEAFF. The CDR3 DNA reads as TGCGCCAGCAGCCGCACCCCCGGGGACACTGAAGCTTTCTTT.

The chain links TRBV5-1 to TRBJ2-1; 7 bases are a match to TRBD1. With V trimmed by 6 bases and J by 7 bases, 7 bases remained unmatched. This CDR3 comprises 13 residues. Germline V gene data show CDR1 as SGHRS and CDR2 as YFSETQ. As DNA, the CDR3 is TGCGCCAGCACAGAGACAGGGTTAAATGAGCAGTTCTTC. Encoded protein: CASTETGLNEQFF.

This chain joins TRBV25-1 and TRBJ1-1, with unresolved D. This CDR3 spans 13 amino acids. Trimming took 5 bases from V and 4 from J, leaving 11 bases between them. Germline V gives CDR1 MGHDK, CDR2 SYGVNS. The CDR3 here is CASSPWEATEAFF. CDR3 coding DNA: TGTGCCAGCAGTCCATGGGAGGCCACTGAAGCTTTCTTT. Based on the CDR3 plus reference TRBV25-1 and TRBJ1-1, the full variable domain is EADIYQTPRYLVIGTGKKITLECSQTMGHDKMYWYQQDPGMELHLIHYSYGVNSTEKGDLSSESTVSRIRTEHFPLTLESARPSHTSQYLCASSPWEATEAFFGQGTRLTVV.

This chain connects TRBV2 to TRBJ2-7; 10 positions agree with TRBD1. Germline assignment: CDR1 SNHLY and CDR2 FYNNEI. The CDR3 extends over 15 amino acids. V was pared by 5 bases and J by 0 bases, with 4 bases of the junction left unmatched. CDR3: CASSMRTGGSYEQYF. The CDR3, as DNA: TGTGCCAGCAGTATGCGGACAGGGGGCTCCTACGAGCAGTACTTC.

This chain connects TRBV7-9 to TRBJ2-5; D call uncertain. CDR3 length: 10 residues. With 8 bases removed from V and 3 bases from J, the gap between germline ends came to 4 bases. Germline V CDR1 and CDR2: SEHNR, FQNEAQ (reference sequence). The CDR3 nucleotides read TGTGCCAGCGGCAAAGAGACCCAGTACTTC. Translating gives CASGKETQYF.

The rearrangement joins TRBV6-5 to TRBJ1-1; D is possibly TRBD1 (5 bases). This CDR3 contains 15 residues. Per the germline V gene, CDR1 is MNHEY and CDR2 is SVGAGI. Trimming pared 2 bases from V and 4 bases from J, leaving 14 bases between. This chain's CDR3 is CASSYREGLGTEAFF. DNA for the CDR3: TGTGCCAGCAGTTACAGGGAGGGGCTGGGCACTGAAGCTTTCTTT.

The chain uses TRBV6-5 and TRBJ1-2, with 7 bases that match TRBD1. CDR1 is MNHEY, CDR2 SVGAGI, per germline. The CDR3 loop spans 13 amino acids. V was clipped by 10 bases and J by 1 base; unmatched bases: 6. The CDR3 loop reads CATRTGYNYGYTF. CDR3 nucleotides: TGTGCCACCAGGACAGGTTATAACTATGGCTACACCTTC.

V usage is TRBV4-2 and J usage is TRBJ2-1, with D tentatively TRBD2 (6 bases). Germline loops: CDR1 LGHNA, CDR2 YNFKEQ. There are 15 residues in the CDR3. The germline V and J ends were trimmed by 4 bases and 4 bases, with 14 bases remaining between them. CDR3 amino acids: CASSPFGGGYNEQFF. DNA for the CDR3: TGTGCCAGCAGCCCTTTCGGGGGAGGTTACAATGAGCAGTTCTTC.

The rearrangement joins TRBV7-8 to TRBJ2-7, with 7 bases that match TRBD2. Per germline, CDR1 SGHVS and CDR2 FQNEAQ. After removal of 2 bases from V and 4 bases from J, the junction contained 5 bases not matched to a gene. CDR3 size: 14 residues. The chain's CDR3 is CASSLSPAGYEQYF. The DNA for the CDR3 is TGTGCCAGCAGCTTAAGCCCAGCGGGGTACGAGCAGTACTTC.

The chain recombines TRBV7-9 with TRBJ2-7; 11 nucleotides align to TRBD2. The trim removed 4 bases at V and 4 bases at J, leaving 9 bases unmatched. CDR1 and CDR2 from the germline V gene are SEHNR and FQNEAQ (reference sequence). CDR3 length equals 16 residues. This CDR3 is CASSSKLAGESYEQYF. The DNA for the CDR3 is TGTGCCAGCAGCTCCAAACTAGCGGGAGAATCTTACGAGCAGTACTTC. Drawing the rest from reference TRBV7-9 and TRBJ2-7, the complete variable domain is DTGVSQNPRHKITKRGQNVTFRCDPISEHNRLYWYRQTLGQGPEFLTYFQNEAQLEKSRLLSDRFSAERPKGSFSTLEIQRTEQGDSAMYLCASSSKLAGESYEQYFGPGTRLTVT.

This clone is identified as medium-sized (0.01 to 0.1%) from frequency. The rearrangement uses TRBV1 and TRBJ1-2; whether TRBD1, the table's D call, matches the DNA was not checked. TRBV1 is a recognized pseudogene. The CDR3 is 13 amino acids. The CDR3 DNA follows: TGCACCAGCGGTACAGGGTCCGGCTATGGCTACACCTTC. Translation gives CTSGTGSGYGYTF.

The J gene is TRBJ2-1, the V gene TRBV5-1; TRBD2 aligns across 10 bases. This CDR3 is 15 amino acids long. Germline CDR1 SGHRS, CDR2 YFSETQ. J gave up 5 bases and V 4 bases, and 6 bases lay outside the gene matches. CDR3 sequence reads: CASSPSGREDNEQFF. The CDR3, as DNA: TGCGCCAGCAGCCCTAGCGGGAGAGAGGACAATGAGCAGTTCTTC.

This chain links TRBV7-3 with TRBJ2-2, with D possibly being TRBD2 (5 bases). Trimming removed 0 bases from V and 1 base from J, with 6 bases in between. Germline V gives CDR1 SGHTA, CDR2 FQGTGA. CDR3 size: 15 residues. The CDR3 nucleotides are TGTGCCAGCAGCTTAACGAGGGTGAACACCGGGGAGCTGTTTTTT. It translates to CASSLTRVNTGELFF.

The CDR3 coding sequence is TGTGCCAGCAGTCTCCAATGGGGGGGCACAGATACGCAGTATTTT. It is translated as CASSLQWGGTDTQYF. The chain combines TRBV6-5 with TRBJ2-3; D possibly corresponds to TRBD2 (6 bases). From germline, CDR1 is MNHEY and CDR2 SVGAGI. This CDR3 spans 15 amino acids. V gave up 5 bases and J gave up 1 base, with 13 bases separating them.

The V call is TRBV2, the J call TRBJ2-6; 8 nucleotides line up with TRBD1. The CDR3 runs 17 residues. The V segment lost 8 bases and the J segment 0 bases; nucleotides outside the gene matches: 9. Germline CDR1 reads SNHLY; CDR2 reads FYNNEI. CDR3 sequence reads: CASVQQGGSSGANVLTF. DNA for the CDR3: TGTGCCAGCGTGCAACAGGGGGGTAGCTCTGGGGCCAACGTCCTGACTTTC. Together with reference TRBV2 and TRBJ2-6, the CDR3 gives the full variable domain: EPEVTQTPSHQVTQMGQEVILRCVPISNHLYFYWYRQILGQKVEFLVSFYNNEISEKSEIFDDQFSVERPDGSNFTLKIRSTKLEDSAMYFCASVQQGGSSGANVLTFGAGSRLTVL.

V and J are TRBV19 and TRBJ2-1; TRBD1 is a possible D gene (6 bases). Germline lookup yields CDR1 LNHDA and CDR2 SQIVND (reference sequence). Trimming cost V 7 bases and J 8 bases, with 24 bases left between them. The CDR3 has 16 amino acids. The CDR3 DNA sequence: TGTGCCAGTACCCCTTGGGGTAAGGGGGTTAGAGATGAGCAGTTCTTC. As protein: CASTPWGKGVRDEQFF.

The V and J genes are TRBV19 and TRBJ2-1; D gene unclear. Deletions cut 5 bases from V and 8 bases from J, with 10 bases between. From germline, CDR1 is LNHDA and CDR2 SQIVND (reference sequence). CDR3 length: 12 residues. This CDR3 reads CASSLVGDEQFF. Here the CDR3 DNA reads TGTGCCAGTAGTTTGGTCGGAGATGAGCAGTTCTTC.

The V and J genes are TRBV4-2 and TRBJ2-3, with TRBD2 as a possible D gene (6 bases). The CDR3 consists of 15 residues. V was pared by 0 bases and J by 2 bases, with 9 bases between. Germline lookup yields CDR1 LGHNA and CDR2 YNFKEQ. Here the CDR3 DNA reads TGTGCCAGCAGCCAAGATGGCGGGGACACAGATACGCAGTATTTT. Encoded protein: CASSQDGGDTDTQYF.

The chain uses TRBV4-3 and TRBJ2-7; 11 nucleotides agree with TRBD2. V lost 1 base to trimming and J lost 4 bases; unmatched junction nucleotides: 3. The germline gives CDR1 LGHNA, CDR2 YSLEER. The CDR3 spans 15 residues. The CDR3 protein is CASSQVPSGRYEQYF. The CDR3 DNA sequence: TGCGCCAGCAGCCAAGTTCCTAGCGGGAGGTACGAGCAGTACTTC.

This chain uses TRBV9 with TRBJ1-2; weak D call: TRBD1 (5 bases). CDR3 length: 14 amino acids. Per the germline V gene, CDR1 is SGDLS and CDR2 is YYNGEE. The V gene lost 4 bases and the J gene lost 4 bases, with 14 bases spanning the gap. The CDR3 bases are TGTGCCAGCAGCTCCCGTTTTGACAGCTATGGCTACACCTTC. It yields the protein CASSSRFDSYGYTF.

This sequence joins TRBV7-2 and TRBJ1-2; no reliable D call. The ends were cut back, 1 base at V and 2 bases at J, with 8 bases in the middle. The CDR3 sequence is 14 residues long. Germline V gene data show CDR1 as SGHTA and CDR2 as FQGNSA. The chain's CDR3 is CASSLVSPNYGYTF. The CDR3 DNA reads TGTGCCAGCAGCTTAGTGAGTCCCAACTATGGCTACACCTTC.

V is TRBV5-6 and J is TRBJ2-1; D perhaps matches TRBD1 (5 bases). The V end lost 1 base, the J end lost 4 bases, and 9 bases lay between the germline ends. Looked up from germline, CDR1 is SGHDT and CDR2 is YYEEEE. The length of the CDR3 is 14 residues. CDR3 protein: CASSLWGAYNEQFF. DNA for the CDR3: TGTGCCAGCAGCTTGTGGGGCGCGTACAATGAGCAGTTCTTC.

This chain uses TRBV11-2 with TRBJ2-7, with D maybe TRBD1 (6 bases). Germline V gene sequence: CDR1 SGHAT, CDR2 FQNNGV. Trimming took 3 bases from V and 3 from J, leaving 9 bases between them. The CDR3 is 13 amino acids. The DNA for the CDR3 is TGTGCCAGCAGCTTCACAGGGAGCTACGAGCAGTACTTC. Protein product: CASSFTGSYEQYF.

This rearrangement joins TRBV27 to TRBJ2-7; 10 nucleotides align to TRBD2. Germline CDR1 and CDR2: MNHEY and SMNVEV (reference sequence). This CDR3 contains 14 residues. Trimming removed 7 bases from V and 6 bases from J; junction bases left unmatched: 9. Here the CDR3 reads CASKQAGGRVEQYF. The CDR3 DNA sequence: TGTGCCAGCAAACAAGCGGGAGGGAGAGTCGAGCAGTACTTC.

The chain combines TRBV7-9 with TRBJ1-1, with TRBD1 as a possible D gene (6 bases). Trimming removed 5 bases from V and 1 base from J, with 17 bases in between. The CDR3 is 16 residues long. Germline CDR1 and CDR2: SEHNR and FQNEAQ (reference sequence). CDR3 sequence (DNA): TGTGCCAGCAGCACTGTCCCGGGACATAAGAACACTGAAGCTTTCTTT. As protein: CASSTVPGHKNTEAFF.